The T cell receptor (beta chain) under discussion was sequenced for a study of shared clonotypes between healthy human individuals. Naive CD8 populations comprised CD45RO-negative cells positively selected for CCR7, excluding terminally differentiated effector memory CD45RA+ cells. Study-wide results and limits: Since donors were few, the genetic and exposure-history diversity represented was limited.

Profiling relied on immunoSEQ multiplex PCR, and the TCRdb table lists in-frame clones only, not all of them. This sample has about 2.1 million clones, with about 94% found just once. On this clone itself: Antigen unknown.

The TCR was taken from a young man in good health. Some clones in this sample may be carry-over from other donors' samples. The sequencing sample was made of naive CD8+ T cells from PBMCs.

The CDR3 nucleotides are TGTGCCAGCAGCTCCTGGCCCGCAGGGACAACCTACAATGAGCAGTTCTTC. Protein: CASSSWPAGTTYNEQFF. The chain links TRBV7-2 to TRBJ2-1; TRBD1 might be the D (6 bases). Deletions cut 4 bases from V and 2 bases from J, with 18 bases between. The germline gives CDR1 SGHTA, CDR2 FQGNSA. The CDR3 has 17 amino acids.